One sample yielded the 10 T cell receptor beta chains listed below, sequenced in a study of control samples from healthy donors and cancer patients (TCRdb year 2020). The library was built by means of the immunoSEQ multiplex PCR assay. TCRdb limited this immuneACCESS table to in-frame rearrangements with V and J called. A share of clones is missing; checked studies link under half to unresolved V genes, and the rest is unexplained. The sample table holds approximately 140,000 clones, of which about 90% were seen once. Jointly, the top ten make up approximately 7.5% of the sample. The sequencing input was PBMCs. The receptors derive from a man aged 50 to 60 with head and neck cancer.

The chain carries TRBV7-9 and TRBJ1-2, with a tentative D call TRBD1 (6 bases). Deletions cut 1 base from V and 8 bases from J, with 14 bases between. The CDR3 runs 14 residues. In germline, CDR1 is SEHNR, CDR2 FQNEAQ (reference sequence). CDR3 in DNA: TGTGCCAGCAGCTTAGAACTCAGGACAGCCGGCTACACCTTC. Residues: CASSLELRTAGYTF.

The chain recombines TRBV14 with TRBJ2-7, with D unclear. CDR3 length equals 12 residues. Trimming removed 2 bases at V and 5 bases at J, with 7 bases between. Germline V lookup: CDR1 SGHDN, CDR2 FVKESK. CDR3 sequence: CASSQSLHEQYF. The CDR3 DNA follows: TGTGCCAGCAGCCAATCATTACACGAGCAGTACTTC.

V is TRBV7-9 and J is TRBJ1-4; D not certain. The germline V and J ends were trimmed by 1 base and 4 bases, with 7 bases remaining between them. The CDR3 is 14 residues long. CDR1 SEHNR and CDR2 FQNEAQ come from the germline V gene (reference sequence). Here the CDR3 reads CASSLGADNEKLFF. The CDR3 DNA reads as TGTGCCAGCAGCTTAGGGGCAGATAATGAAAAACTGTTTTTT.

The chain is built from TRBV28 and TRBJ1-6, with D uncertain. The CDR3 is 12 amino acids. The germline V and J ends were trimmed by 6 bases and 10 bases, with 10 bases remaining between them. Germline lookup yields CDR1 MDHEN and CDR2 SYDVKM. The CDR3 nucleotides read TGTGCCAGCAGACCCCAAGGGTCACCCCTCCACTTT. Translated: CASRPQGSPLHF.

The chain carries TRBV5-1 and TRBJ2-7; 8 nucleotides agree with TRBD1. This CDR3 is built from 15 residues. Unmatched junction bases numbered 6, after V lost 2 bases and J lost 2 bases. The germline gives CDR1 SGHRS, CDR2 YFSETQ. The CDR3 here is CASSLTGTGTYEQYF. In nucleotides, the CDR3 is TGCGCCAGCAGCTTAACCGGGACAGGCACCTACGAGCAGTACTTC.

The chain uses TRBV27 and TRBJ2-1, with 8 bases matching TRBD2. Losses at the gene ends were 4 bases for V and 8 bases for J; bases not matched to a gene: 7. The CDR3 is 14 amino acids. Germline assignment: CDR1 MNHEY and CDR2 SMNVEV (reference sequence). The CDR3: CASSSLSGSDEQFF. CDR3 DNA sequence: TGTGCCAGCAGTTCCTTGAGCGGGAGCGATGAGCAGTTCTTC.

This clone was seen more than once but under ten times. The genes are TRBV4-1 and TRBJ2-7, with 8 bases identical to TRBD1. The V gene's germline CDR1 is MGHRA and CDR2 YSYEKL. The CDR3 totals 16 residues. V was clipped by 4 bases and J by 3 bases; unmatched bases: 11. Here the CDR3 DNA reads TGCGCCAGCAGCCTCTATGACAGGGGTTATATCTACGAGCAGTACTTC. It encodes CASSLYDRGYIYEQYF.

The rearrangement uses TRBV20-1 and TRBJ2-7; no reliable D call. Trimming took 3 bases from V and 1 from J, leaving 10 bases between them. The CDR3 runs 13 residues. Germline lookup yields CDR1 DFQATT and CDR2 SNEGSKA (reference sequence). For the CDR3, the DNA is TGCAGTGCTAGTGCTGACGAATCCTACGAGCAGTACTTC. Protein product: CSASADESYEQYF.

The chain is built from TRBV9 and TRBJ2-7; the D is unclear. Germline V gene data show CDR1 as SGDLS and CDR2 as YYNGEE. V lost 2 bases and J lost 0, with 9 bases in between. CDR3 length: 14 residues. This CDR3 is CASSVSPSSYEQYF. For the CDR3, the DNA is TGTGCCAGCAGCGTCTCCCCGAGCTCCTACGAGCAGTACTTC. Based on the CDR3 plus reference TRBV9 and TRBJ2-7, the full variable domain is DSGVTQTPKHLITATGQRVTLRCSPRSGDLSVYWYQQSLDQGLQFLIQYYNGEERAKGNILERFSAQQFPDLHSELNLSSLELGDSALYFCASSVSPSSYEQYFGPGTRLTVT.

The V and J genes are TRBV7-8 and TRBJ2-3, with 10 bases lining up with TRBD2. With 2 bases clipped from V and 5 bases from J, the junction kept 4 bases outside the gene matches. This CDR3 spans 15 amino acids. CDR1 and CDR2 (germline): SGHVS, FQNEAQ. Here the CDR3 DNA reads TGTGCCAGCAGCTTAAGCGGGGGGGAGAGAGATACGCAGTATTTT. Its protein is CASSLSGGERDTQYF.